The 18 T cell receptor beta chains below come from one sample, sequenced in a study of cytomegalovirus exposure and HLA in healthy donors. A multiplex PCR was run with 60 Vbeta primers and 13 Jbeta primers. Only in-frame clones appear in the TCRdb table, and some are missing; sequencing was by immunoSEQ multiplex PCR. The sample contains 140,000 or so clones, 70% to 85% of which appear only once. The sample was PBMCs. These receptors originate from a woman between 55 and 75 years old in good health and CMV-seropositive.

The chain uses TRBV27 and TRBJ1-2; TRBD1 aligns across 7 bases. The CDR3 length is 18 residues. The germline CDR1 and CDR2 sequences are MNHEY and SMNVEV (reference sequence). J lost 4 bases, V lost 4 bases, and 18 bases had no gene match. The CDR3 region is CASSSKAGTASSGYGYTF. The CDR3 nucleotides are TGTGCCAGCAGTTCCAAGGCTGGGACAGCCTCATCGGGCTATGGCTACACCTTC.

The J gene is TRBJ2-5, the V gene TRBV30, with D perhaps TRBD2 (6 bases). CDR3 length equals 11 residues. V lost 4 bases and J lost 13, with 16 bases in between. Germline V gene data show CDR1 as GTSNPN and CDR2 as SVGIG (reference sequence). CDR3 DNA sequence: TGTGCCTGGAACACGCCGGGAGTCTGGTACTTC. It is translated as CAWNTPGVWYF.

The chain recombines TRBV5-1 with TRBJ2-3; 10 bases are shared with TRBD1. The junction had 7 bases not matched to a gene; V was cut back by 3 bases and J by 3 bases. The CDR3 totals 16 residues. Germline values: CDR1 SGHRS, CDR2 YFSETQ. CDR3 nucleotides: TGCGCCAGCAGCTACAGGGGGACAGGGGAAACAGATACGCAGTATTTT. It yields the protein CASSYRGTGETDTQYF.

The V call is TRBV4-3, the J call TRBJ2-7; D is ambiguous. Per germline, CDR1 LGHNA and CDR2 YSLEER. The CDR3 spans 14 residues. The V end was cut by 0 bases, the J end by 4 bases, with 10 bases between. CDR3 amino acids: CASSQDVFRYEQYF. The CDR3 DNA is TGCGCCAGCAGCCAAGATGTTTTCCGTTACGAGCAGTACTTC.

The CDR3 reads CASSVGTSGLDEQYF. The CDR3 DNA sequence: TGTGCCAGCAGCGTAGGTACTAGCGGATTGGACGAGCAGTACTTC. The gene calls are TRBV9 and TRBJ2-7; 8 nucleotides line up with TRBD2. Germline CDR1 and CDR2: SGDLS and YYNGEE. The ends lost 0 bases at V and 5 bases at J; junction bases unmatched: 7. CDR3 length equals 15 residues.

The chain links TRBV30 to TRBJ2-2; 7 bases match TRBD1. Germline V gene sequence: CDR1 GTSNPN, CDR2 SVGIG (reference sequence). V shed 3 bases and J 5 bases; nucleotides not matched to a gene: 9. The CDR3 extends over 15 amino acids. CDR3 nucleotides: TGTGCCTGGAGGACAGGGAATCGTCTTACCGGGGAGCTGTTTTTT. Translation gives CAWRTGNRLTGELFF.

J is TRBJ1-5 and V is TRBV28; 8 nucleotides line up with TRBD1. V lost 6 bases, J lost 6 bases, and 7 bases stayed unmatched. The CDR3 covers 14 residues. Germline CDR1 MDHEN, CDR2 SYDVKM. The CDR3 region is CASRGGQVIQPQHF. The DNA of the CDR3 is TGTGCCAGCAGGGGGGGACAGGTGATTCAGCCCCAGCATTTT.

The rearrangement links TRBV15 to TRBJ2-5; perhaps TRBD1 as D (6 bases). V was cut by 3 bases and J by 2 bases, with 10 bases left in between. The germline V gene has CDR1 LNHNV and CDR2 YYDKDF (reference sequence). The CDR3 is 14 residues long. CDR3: CATSRTGGQETQYF. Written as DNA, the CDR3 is TGTGCCACCAGCAGGACAGGTGGTCAAGAGACCCAGTACTTC.

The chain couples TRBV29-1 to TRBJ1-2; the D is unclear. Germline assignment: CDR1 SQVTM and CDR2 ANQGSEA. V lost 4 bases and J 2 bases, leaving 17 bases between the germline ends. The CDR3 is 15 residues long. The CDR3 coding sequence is TGCAGCGTTGTATTCCGGGGAGGTATGAACTATGGCTACACCTTC. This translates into CSVVFRGGMNYGYTF.

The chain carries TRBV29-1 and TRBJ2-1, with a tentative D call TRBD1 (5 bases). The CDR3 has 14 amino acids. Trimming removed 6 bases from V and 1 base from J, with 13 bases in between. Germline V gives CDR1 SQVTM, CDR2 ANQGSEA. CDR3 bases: TGCAGCGTCCCTGGGGCAGAGTCCTACAATGAGCAGTTCTTC. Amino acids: CSVPGAESYNEQFF.

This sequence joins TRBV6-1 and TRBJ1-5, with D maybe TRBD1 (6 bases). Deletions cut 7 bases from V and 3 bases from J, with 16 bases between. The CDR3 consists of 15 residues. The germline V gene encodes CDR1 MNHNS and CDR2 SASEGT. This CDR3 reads CASTQTTGLNQPQHF. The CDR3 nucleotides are TGTGCCAGCACCCAGACGACAGGCCTCAATCAGCCCCAGCATTTT.

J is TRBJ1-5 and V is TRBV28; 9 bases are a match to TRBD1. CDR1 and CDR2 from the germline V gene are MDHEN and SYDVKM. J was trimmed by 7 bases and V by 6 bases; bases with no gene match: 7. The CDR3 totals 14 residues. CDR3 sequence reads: CASRPQGAGQPQHF. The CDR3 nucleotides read TGTGCCAGCAGACCACAGGGGGCGGGACAGCCCCAGCATTTT.

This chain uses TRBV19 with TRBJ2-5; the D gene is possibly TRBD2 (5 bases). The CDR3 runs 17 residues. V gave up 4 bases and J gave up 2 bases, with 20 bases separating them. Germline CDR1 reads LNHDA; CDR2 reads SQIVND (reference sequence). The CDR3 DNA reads TGTGCCAGTAGTACCTCAGAACTAGGATTAACGCAAGAGACCCAGTACTTC. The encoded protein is CASSTSELGLTQETQYF. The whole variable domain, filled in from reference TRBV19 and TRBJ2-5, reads DGGITQSPKYLFRKEGQNVTLSCEQNLNHDAMYWYRQDPGQGLRLIYYSQIVNDFQKGDIAEGYSVSREKKESFPLTVTSAQKNPTAFYLCASSTSELGLTQETQYFGPGTRLLVL.

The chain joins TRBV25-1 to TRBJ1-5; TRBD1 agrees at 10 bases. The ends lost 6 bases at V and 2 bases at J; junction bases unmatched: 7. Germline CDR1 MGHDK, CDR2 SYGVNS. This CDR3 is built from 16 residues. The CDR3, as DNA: TGTGCCAGCAGGGGAACCGGGACAGGGGGCAATCAGCCCCAGCATTTT. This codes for CASRGTGTGGNQPQHF.

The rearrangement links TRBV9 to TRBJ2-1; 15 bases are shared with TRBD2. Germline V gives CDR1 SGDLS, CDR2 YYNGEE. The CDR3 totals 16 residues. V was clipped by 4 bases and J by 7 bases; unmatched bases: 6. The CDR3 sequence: CASSPRGTSGRNEQFF. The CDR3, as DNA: TGTGCCAGCAGCCCGAGGGGGACTAGCGGGAGGAATGAGCAGTTCTTC.

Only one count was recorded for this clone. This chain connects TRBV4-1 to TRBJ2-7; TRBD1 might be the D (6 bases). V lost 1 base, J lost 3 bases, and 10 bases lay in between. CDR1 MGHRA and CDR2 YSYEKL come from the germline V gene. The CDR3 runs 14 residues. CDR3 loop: CASSQGQEDYEQYF. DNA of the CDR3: TGCGCCAGCAGCCAAGGACAGGAAGACTACGAGCAGTACTTC.

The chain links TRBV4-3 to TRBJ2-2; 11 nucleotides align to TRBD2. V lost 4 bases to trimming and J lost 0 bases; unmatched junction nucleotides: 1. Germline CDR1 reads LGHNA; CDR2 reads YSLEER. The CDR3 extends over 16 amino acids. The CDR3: CASSPGLAANTGELFF. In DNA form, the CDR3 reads TGCGCCAGCAGCCCGGGACTAGCGGCGAACACCGGGGAGCTGTTTTTT.

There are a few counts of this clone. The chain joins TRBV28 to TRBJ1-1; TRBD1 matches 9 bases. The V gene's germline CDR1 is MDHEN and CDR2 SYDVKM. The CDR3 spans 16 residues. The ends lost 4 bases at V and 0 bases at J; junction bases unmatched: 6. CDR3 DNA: TGTGCCAGCAGTTCTCCGGGACAGGGACTGAACACTGAAGCTTTCTTT. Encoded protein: CASSSPGQGLNTEAFF.